This record covers a single T cell receptor (beta chain). Its antigen remains unknown. This sample is part of a study of CXCR3-negative and CXCR3-positive naive CD8 T cells. The CDR3 sequence is 19 residues long. The V gene's germline CDR1 is SGHTA and CDR2 FQGTGA. Overall study findings and caveats: Surface CD5 looked about the same in the naive subsets, so the authors worked out TCR strength from TRB CDR3 properties. TRB CDR3 hydrophobicity was greater in CXCR3-positive naive cells than in CXCR3-negative naive cells.

It was by 5' RACE with UMI labels that the TRB cDNA libraries were prepared. TCRdb reworked the 5' RACE reads into one entry per CDR3 protein, no DNA. The table lists some 150,000 distinct CDR3 sequences. The sequence was obtained from a human donor in good health. Some clones in this sample may be carry-over from other donors' samples. The sequenced material came from naive CXCR3+ CD8+ T cells from blood. Sample subset: CD45RO-CCR7+CD27+CD95- naive CD8+ T cells expressing CXCR3 (TNR3+). This sequence joins TRBV7-3 and TRBJ1-1; the D gene TCRdb calls, TRBD1, cannot be checked with no DNA. The CDR3 loop reads CASSLMGQGAGGLNTEAFF.